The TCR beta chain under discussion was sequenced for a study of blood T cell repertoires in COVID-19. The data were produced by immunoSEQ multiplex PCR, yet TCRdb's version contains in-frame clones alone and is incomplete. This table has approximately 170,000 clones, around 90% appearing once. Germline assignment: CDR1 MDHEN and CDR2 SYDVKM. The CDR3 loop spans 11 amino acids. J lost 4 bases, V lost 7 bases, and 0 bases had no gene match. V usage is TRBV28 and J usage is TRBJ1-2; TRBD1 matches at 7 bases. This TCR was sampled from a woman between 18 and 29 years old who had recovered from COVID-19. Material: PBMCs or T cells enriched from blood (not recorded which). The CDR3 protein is CASTGGYGYTF. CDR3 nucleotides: TGTGCCAGCACAGGGGGCTATGGCTACACCTTC.